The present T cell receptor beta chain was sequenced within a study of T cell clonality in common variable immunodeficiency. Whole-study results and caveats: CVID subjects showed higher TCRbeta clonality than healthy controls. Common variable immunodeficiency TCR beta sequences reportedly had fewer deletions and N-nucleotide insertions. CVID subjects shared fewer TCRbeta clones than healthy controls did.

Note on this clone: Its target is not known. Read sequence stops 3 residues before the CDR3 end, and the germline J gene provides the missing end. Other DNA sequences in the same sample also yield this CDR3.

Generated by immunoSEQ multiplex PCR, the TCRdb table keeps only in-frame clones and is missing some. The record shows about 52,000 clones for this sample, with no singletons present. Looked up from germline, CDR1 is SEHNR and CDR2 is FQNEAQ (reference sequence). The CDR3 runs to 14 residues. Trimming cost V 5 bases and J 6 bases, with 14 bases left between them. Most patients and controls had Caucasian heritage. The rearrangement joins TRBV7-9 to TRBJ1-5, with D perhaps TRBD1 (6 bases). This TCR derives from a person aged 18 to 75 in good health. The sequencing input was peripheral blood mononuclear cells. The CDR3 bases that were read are TGTGCCAGCAGCCTACAGGGCTCTGGTCAGCCC. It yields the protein CASSLQGSGQP. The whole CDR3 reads CASSLQGSGQPQHF. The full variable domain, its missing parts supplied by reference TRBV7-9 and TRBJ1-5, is DTGVSQNPRHKITKRGQNVTFRCDPISEHNRLYWYRQTLGQGPEFLTYFQNEAQLEKSRLLSDRFSAERPKGSFSTLEIQRTEQGDSAMYLCASSLQGSGQPQHFGDGTRLSIL.